One and the same sample provided the 25 T cell receptor beta chains below, sequenced in a study of post-analysis software for immune sequencing data. General observations from the study: Controls showed lower frequencies than patients for roughly five TRBV segments, and TRBV5-6, TRBV5-1 and TRBV20-1 were among these.

These TCRs' antigens remain unknown. Prepared TCR beta cDNA libraries contained unique molecular identifiers. TCRdb processed the PCR reads anew with MiXCR; each CDR3 protein has one entry. Here the sample spans approximately 570,000 distinct CDR3 sequences, around 44% being singletons. The sample taken for sequencing was blood. These receptors all come from a girl aged 10 to 17 with multiple sclerosis.

This clonotype was detected a few times. The chain has TRBV4-2 and TRBJ2-7; no firm D call. Germline loops: CDR1 LGHNA, CDR2 YNFKEQ. Between the trimmed V and J ends, which lost 0 bases and 7 bases, there was a span of 16 bases. This CDR3 has 15 amino acids. CDR3 coding DNA: TGTGCCAGCAGCCAAGATCAGGCGGTCTCGCGAGAGCAGTACTTC. The encoded protein is CASSQDQAVSREQYF.

This chain connects TRBV12-3 or TRBV12-4 to TRBJ2-5; TRBD2 aligns across 10 bases. The CDR3 length is 15 residues. Trimming cost V 7 bases and J 7 bases; bases outside gene matches: 12. CDR3 in amino acids: CASTPAGGPVWTQYF. In nucleotides, the CDR3 is TGTGCCAGCACCCCAGCGGGAGGGCCGGTTTGGACCCAGTACTTC.

This clonotype was seen a few times. V and J are TRBV7-2 and TRBJ1-2; D possibly corresponds to TRBD1 (6 bases). This CDR3 spans 14 amino acids. Per the germline V gene, CDR1 is SGHTA and CDR2 is FQGNSA. V dropped 1 base and J dropped 8 bases, with 14 bases sitting between them. The CDR3 region is CASSLVGGDWGYTF. The CDR3 nucleotides are TGTGCCAGCAGCTTAGTAGGGGGGGATTGGGGCTACACCTTC. The complete variable domain, with remaining parts taken from reference TRBV7-2 and TRBJ1-2, reads GAGVSQSPSNKVTEKGKDVELRCDPISGHTALYWYRQSLGQGLEFLIYFQGNSAPDKSGLPSDRFSAERTGGSVSTLTIQRTQQEDSAVYLCASSLVGGDWGYTFGSGTRLTVV.

The CDR3: CSARAGLAGHEQYF. DNA for the CDR3: TGCAGTGCTAGGGCCGGACTAGCGGGCCACGAGCAGTACTTC. The chain links TRBV20-1 to TRBJ2-7; TRBD2 matches 11 bases. This CDR3 has 14 amino acids. Germline CDR1 and CDR2: DFQATT and SNEGSKA (reference sequence). J gave up 5 bases and V 3 bases, and 6 bases lay outside the gene matches.

The gene calls are TRBV24-1 and TRBJ2-1; 10 bases are a match to TRBD2. The CDR3 is 16 residues long. The germline V gene encodes CDR1 KGHDR and CDR2 SFDVKD. Germline trimming cut 3 bases from V and 6 bases from J; bases unmatched to any gene: 7. The CDR3 region is CATSDAGLAVFNEQFF. The CDR3 region has the DNA TGTGCCACCAGTGATGCAGGACTAGCGGTCTTCAATGAGCAGTTCTTC.

This clonotype has a handful of counts. This chain links TRBV3-1 with TRBJ2-5; TRBD1 might be the D (6 bases). The DNA end favors TRBJ2-7, so the J call may be wrong. Germline CDR1 LGHDT, CDR2 YNNKEL (reference sequence). This CDR3 spans 15 amino acids. This CDR3 reads CASSPGGRDIYEQYF. The CDR3 nucleotides are TGTGCCAGCAGCCCAGGAGGAAGGGACATTTACGAGCAGTACTTC.

The V and J genes are TRBV4-1 and TRBJ2-5; D possibly matches TRBD1 or TRBD2 (5 bases each). The assigned J gene may be wrong: the sequence end matches TRBJ2-7 better. This CDR3 is built from 14 residues. The germline gives CDR1 MGHRA, CDR2 YSYEKL. The CDR3 bases are TGCGCCAGCAGCCAAGTTCAAGGGGAGTACGAGCAGTACTTC. It is translated as CASSQVQGEYEQYF.

The chain recombines TRBV9 with TRBJ1-6; D gene unclear. Germline V gives CDR1 SGDLS, CDR2 YYNGEE. Trimming left V 0 bases short and J 9 bases short, with 13 bases between. The CDR3 covers 15 residues. The CDR3 loop is CASSVGMTVGSPLHF. In DNA, the CDR3 is TGTGCCAGCAGCGTAGGTATGACTGTCGGTTCACCCCTCCACTTT.

The count of this clonotype is one. CDR3 in DNA: TGCGCCAGCAGCTTGTGGCCCCAAACGGCCACAGATACGCAGTATTTT. Amino acid sequence: CASSLWPQTATDTQYF. This rearrangement joins TRBV5-1 to TRBJ2-3; D uncertain. The CDR3 runs 16 residues. The V end was cut by 1 base, the J end by 2 bases, with 14 bases between. The germline V gene has CDR1 SGHRS and CDR2 YFSETQ.

The chain employs TRBV12-3 or TRBV12-4 and TRBJ2-7; TRBD2 matches at 14 bases. The CDR3 is made up of 18 amino acids. J gave up 3 bases and V 2 bases, and 9 bases lay outside the gene matches. The CDR3 sequence: CASSLWGRGLAGGYEQYF. CDR3 in DNA: TGTGCCAGCAGTTTATGGGGCCGAGGACTAGCGGGAGGCTACGAGCAGTACTTC.

This clonotype was seen a few times. The chain is built from TRBV12-3 or TRBV12-4 and TRBJ1-1; D gene unclear. There are 13 residues in the CDR3. Trimming stripped 8 bases from V and 1 base from J, with 11 bases between. This CDR3 reads CASSLARNTEAFF. CDR3 DNA sequence: TGTGCCAGCTCCCTGGCACGGAACACTGAAGCTTTCTTT.

This chain joins TRBV20-1 and TRBJ2-7, with 11 bases identical to TRBD1. Germline values: CDR1 DFQATT, CDR2 SNEGSKA (reference sequence). This CDR3 region has 13 residues. The CDR3 region has the DNA TGCAGCGCCCGGACAGGGGGCCCCTACGAGCAGTACTTC. Protein: CSARTGGPYEQYF.

A few counts support this clonotype. V usage is TRBV12-3 or TRBV12-4 and J usage is TRBJ2-1; 12 positions match TRBD2. With 4 bases clipped from V and 9 bases from J, the junction kept 4 bases outside the gene matches. The CDR3 extends over 14 amino acids. CDR3 DNA sequence: TGTGCCAGCAGTTATAGACTAGCGGGAGTTGAGCAGTTCTTC. This gives the protein CASSYRLAGVEQFF.

The CDR3 protein is CASRDDSSRATDTQYF. The CDR3 DNA follows: TGTGCCAGCAGGGACGACAGTTCTCGAGCGACAGATACGCAGTATTTT. The chain carries TRBV6-1 and TRBJ2-3, with TRBD1 as a possible D gene (5 bases). Germline CDR1 reads MNHNS; CDR2 reads SASEGT. The CDR3 sequence is 16 residues long. V was clipped by 6 bases and J by 3 bases, with 19 bases between them.

The CDR3 loop is CASSGPGTTEAFF. The CDR3 bases are TGTGCCAGCAGCGGGCCAGGGACCACTGAAGCTTTCTTT. The gene calls are TRBV7-2 and TRBJ1-1; tentative D call: TRBD1 (5 bases). Deletions cut 5 bases from V and 4 bases from J, with 11 bases between. This CDR3 has 13 residues. The germline V gene has CDR1 SGHTA and CDR2 FQGNSA.

The V gene is TRBV14, the J gene TRBJ1-1, with D tentatively TRBD1 (6 bases). The CDR3 spans 17 residues. CDR1 SGHDN and CDR2 FVKESK come from the germline V gene. Trimming cost V 0 bases and J 0 bases, with 14 bases left between them. The CDR3 reads CASSQDARTDLNTEAFF. The CDR3 bases are TGTGCCAGCAGCCAAGATGCCCGGACAGACCTGAACACTGAAGCTTTCTTT. Full variable domain (rest looked up from reference TRBV14 and TRBJ1-1): EAGVTQFPSHSVIEKGQTVTLRCDPISGHDNLYWYRRVMGKEIKFLLHFVKESKQDESGMPNNRFLAERTGGTYSTLKVQPAELEDSGVYFCASSQDARTDLNTEAFFGQGTRLTVV.

The chain uses TRBV6-6 and TRBJ1-5, with D maybe TRBD1 (5 bases). V lost 2 bases and J lost 2, with 13 bases in between. This CDR3 has 16 residues. The germline V gene encodes CDR1 MNHNY and CDR2 SVGAGI (reference sequence). CDR3 residues: CASSYRRGGRNQPQHF. The CDR3 nucleotides are TGTGCCAGCAGTTACCGGAGGGGTGGGCGCAATCAGCCCCAGCATTTT.

This clonotype was recorded once. The chain carries TRBV12-3 or TRBV12-4 and TRBJ1-1; D gene ambiguous. The CDR3 contains 11 residues. Trimming removed 4 bases from V and 5 bases from J, with 5 bases in between. The CDR3 coding sequence is TGTGCCAGCAGTTGGGAGACTGAAGCTTTCTTT. Translating it yields CASSWETEAFF.

The sample holds one count of this clonotype. CDR3 in amino acids: CASSAEWGYLYEQYF. The CDR3 DNA follows: TGCGCCAGCAGCGCCGAATGGGGTTACCTCTACGAGCAGTACTTC. The V call is TRBV5-1, the J call TRBJ2-4; D call uncertain. The tail of the sequence fits TRBJ2-7 better, so the J call may be wrong. The germline V gene has CDR1 SGHRS and CDR2 YFSETQ. The CDR3 loop spans 15 amino acids.

V and J are TRBV13 and TRBJ2-1; 8 nucleotides line up with TRBD1. CDR1 is PRHDT, CDR2 FYEKMQ, per germline (reference sequence). CDR3 length equals 17 residues. After removal of 5 bases from V and 6 bases from J, the junction contained 15 bases not matched to a gene. The CDR3 loop reads CASSPTQTGEVVNEQFF. DNA of the CDR3: TGTGCCAGCAGCCCTACTCAGACAGGGGAAGTTGTCAATGAGCAGTTCTTC.

About this clonotype itself: A junction boundary mismatches the germline segment, possibly from a read error. The chain has TRBV6-5 and TRBJ2-1; TRBD2 matches at 11 bases. Germline V CDR1 and CDR2: MNHEY, SVGAGI. The CDR3 consists of 13 residues. CDR3: CVSSHSGRVEQFF. CDR3 in DNA: TGTGTCAGCAGCCATAGCGGGAGGGTCGAGCAGTTCTTC.

The chain employs TRBV12-3 or TRBV12-4 and TRBJ2-1; 9 bases are shared with TRBD2. J lost 7 bases, V lost 6 bases, and 10 bases had no gene match. This CDR3 has 15 amino acids. Here the CDR3 reads CASSAEEAGGNEQFF. The CDR3 coding sequence is TGTGCCAGCAGCGCCGAGGAAGCGGGAGGTAATGAGCAGTTCTTC.

The V gene is TRBV5-6, the J gene TRBJ2-1; 9 positions match TRBD1. CDR1 SGHDT and CDR2 YYEEEE come from the germline V gene. The length of the CDR3 is 14 residues. Trimming removed 3 bases from V and 9 bases from J; junction bases left unmatched: 7. This CDR3 is CASSWGTGIGEQFF. In nucleotides, the CDR3 is TGTGCCAGCAGCTGGGGGACAGGGATCGGTGAGCAGTTCTTC.

Concerning this clonotype itself: At one of its ends the junction is not consistent with the germline gene, which may arise from a read error. V usage is TRBV9 and J usage is TRBJ2-7; 8 nucleotides align to TRBD1. Germline CDR1 is SGDLS and CDR2 is YYNGEE. The CDR3 is 16 amino acids. The CDR3 region has the DNA TGTTCCAGCAGGCGGAAACCGGGACTCAGGGGGCTCGAGCAGTACTTC. It encodes CSSRRKPGLRGLEQYF.

The J gene is TRBJ2-1, the V gene TRBV5-6; weak D call: TRBD2 (5 bases). Germline V gene sequence: CDR1 SGHDT, CDR2 YYEEEE. This CDR3 has 16 amino acids. Trimming stripped 3 bases from V and 0 bases from J, with 13 bases between. CDR3 nucleotides: TGTGCCAGCAGCTCTGGTGACTACGACTCCTACAATGAGCAGTTCTTC. As protein: CASSSGDYDSYNEQFF.